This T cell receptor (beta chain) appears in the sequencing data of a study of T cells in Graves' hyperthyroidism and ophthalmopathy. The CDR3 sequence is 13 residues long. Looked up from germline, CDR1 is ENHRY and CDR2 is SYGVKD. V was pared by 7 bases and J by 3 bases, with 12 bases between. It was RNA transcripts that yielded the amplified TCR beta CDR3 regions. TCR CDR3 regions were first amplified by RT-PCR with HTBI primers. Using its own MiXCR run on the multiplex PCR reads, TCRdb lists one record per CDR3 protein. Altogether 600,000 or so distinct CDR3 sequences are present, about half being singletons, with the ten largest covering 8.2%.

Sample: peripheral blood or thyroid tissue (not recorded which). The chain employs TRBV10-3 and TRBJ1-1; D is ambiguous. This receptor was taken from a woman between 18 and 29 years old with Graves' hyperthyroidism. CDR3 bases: TGTGCCATCACCCTCGGCGGGGACACTGAAGCTTTCTTT. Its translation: CAITLGGDTEAFF.